The 13 T cell receptor beta chains presented below share a single source sample, sequenced in a study of T cells in women clearing cervical HPV infection. The assay was immunoSEQ multiplex PCR, and TCRdb's table has in-frame clones only and misses some. The data show about 25,000 clones, and the top ten clones hold 6.6%. Specimen: blood buffy coat. Receptor source: a woman between 18 and 70 years old with a cervical HPV16 infection that either progressed to CIN3+ or cleared (not recorded which).

CDR3 sequence reads: CAWSISGAGGYGYTF. The CDR3 bases that were read are TGTGCCTGGAGCATAAGCGGCGCCGGAGGCTATGGC. The rearrangement uses TRBV30 and TRBJ1-2, with no clear D. The read terminates 3 residues before the CDR3 end, so the remaining end is supplied by the germline J gene. V lost 3 bases, J lost 4 bases, and 18 bases lay in between. The CDR3 runs 15 residues. CDR1 is GTSNPN and CDR2 is SVGIG in the germline V gene (reference sequence).

Note on this clone: The read terminates 3 residues before the CDR3 end, so the remaining end is supplied by the germline J gene. The rearrangement uses TRBV5-4 and TRBJ2-2; TRBD2 might be the D (5 bases). V dropped 0 bases and J dropped 7 bases, with 10 bases sitting between them. The germline V gene has CDR1 SGHNT and CDR2 YYREEE (reference sequence). The length of the CDR3 is 14 residues. The sequenced part of the CDR3 DNA is TGTGCCAGCAGCTTGGCGGGGATGAACGGGGAG. This encodes CASSLAGMNGE. The entire CDR3 sequence reads CASSLAGMNGELFF.

With respect to this clone: The CDR3 is cut off 3 residues early in the read; its end comes from the germline J gene. This rearrangement joins TRBV30 to TRBJ2-1, with a tentative D call TRBD1 (5 bases). Trimming removed 0 bases from V and 3 bases from J, with 15 bases in between. The CDR3 loop spans 16 amino acids. In germline, CDR1 is GTSNPN, CDR2 SVGIG (reference sequence). The CDR3 DNA, read in part, is TGTGCCTGGAGTGTAAGGGGCCTCAGTTTCTACAATGAG. Translated: CAWSVRGLSFYNE. The full CDR3 is CAWSVRGLSFYNEQFF.

Points on this clone: Sequencing ends 3 residues short of the CDR3 end; the germline J gene provides the rest. The genes are TRBV20-1 and TRBJ2-3; 8 bases are a match to TRBD2. V lost 3 bases and J lost 6; bases outside the gene matches: 8. This CDR3 region has 14 residues. Looked up from germline, CDR1 is DFQATT and CDR2 is SNEGSKA (reference sequence). The CDR3 protein is CSASLAGIPDTQYF. The sequenced part of the CDR3 DNA is TGCAGTGCTAGCCTAGCGGGCATACCCGATACG.

Concerning this clone: The read ends 3 residues before the CDR3 terminus; that terminus is restored from the germline J gene. Other DNA sequences in the same sample also yield this CDR3. This rearrangement joins TRBV7-9 to TRBJ1-3; D uncertain. CDR3 length: 12 amino acids. In germline, CDR1 is SEHNR, CDR2 FQNEAQ (reference sequence). V gave up 1 base and J gave up 8 bases, with 6 bases separating them. The CDR3 bases that were read are TGTGCCAGCAGCTTAGTGTCCGACACC. This codes for CASSLVSDT. The whole CDR3 protein is CASSLVSDTIYF.

Concerning this clone itself: Read coverage stops 3 residues before the CDR3 terminus; the germline J gene supplies the remainder. Additional DNA sequences in this sample encode the identical CDR3. The chain recombines TRBV19 with TRBJ1-3; the D gene is possibly TRBD1 (6 bases). V was clipped by 7 bases and J by 2 bases, with 9 bases between them. The CDR3 covers 13 residues. CDR1 and CDR2 (germline): LNHDA, SQIVND (reference sequence). The CDR3 sequence is CASTRGAGNTIYF. Partial CDR3 DNA: TGTGCCAGTACCAGGGGCGCTGGAAACACC.

For this clone: Coverage ceases 3 residues before the CDR3 finishes, and the germline J gene fills in the end. This chain links TRBV5-1 with TRBJ2-1, with D unresolved. V was clipped by 0 bases and J by 7 bases, with 14 bases between them. From germline, CDR1 is SGHRS and CDR2 YFSETQ. The CDR3 sequence is 15 residues long. The covered CDR3 bases are TGCGCCAGCAGCTTGGGGCCCTTGGGCATGAATGAG. Translating gives CASSLGPLGMNE. The entire CDR3 is CASSLGPLGMNEQFF.

As regards this clone: The read falls 3 residues short of the CDR3 end, and the missing part is taken from the germline J gene. V and J are TRBV19 and TRBJ1-6; 9 nucleotides line up with TRBD1. V shed 8 bases and J 7 bases; nucleotides not matched to a gene: 6. CDR1 is LNHDA, CDR2 SQIVND, per germline (reference sequence). The CDR3 sequence is 14 residues long. CDR3 residues: CASHRDRDNSPLHF. Incomplete CDR3 DNA: TGTGCCAGTCACCGGGACAGGGACAATTCACCC. The full variable domain, completed using reference TRBV19 and TRBJ1-6, is DGGITQSPKYLFRKEGQNVTLSCEQNLNHDAMYWYRQDPGQGLRLIYYSQIVNDFQKGDIAEGYSVSREKKESFPLTVTSAQKNPTAFYLCASHRDRDNSPLHFGNGTRLTVT.

Details on this clone: The sequenced fragment ends 3 residues before the CDR3 boundary, so the rest is inferred from the germline J gene. The rearrangement links TRBV19 to TRBJ2-7, with D tentatively TRBD2 (6 bases). The V end lost 8 bases, the J end lost 4 bases, and 18 bases lay between the germline ends. This CDR3 spans 14 amino acids. Germline V gene lookup returns CDR1 LNHDA and CDR2 SQIVND (reference sequence). The CDR3 DNA, read in part, is TGTGCCAGTGCCCCCGGTTATGGGACTTACGAG. Protein: CASAPGYGTYE. The full CDR3 is CASAPGYGTYEQYF.

Note on this clone: From the germline J gene comes the end of the CDR3, since the read stops 3 residues before it. The chain joins TRBV18 to TRBJ2-3; TRBD1 matches at 8 bases. Germline V gene sequence: CDR1 KGHSH, CDR2 LQKENI. The CDR3 spans 14 residues. The CDR3 reads CASVTTGAPTTQYF. Incomplete CDR3 DNA: TGTGCCAGCGTGACGACAGGGGCGCCCACGACG.

The CDR3 reads CASSMAGAHGNQPQHF. CDR3 DNA (partial): TGTGCCAGTAGTATGGCGGGGGCTCACGGCAATCAGCCC. V gene TRBV19 combines with J gene TRBJ1-5; maybe TRBD1 (6 bases). Sequencing ends 3 residues short of the CDR3 end; the germline J gene provides the rest. Germline V gene data show CDR1 as LNHDA and CDR2 as SQIVND (reference sequence). The CDR3 runs to 16 residues. The V end lost 3 bases, the J end lost 2 bases, and 14 bases lay between the germline ends.

With regard to this clone: The read terminates 3 residues ahead of where the CDR3 ends, so the germline J gene completes it. The chain links TRBV20-1 to TRBJ2-7, with 12 bases fitting TRBD1. The V gene's germline CDR1 is DFQATT and CDR2 SNEGSKA (reference sequence). The CDR3 has 15 amino acids. The trim removed 3 bases at V and 6 bases at J, leaving 9 bases unmatched. The sequenced part of the CDR3 DNA is TGCAGTGCTAGTCGGGACAGGGGGCTTTCGGCCGAG. It codes for CSASRDRGLSAE. The whole CDR3 region reads CSASRDRGLSAEQYF.

On this clone itself: The read falls 3 residues short of the CDR3 end, and the missing part is taken from the germline J gene. J is TRBJ1-4 and V is TRBV6-2 or TRBV6-3; 8 bases fit TRBD1. The trim removed 4 bases at V and 0 bases at J, leaving 7 bases unmatched. The CDR3 extends over 17 amino acids. Germline assignment: CDR1 MNHEY and CDR2 SVGEGT. The CDR3: CASSSPRQGSTNEKLFF. The DNA read from the CDR3 is TGTGCCAGCAGTTCCCCGAGACAGGGGTCAACTAATGAAAAA.